Below, one TCR beta chain is given with its context. Its antigen is undetermined. The data are from a study of T cell repertoires in cytomegalovirus infection. On the study more broadly: Based on public TCR beta signatures, there were indications of CMV infection and of a matching HLA type.

V was clipped by 2 bases and J by 0 bases, with 20 bases between them. Germline V gives CDR1 SGHTA, CDR2 FQGTGA. The CDR3 is 19 residues long. From the reads, TCRdb called clonotypes with MiXCR, one entry per CDR3 protein. The profile shows hundreds of thousands of distinct CDR3 sequences, roughly 10% of them singletons. Study outcomes and limitations: It was HLA-C-restricted CMV-specific TCR beta clonotypes that dominated the response ex vivo. There were carriers of CMV plus the relevant HLA, and cumulative public TCR beta family frequency identified them.

The TCR comes from a human donor in good health (CMV status not recorded). Some clones in this sample may be carry-over from other donors' samples. V gene TRBV7-3 combines with J gene TRBJ2-4; D gene unclear. Input material: PBMCs. The CDR3 DNA sequence: TGTGCCAGCAGCTTACTCTTCTTGGGTACAGAACTAGCCAAAAACATTCAGTACTTC. It encodes CASSLLFLGTELAKNIQYF.